This T cell receptor (beta chain) was obtained from a study of blood T cell repertoires in COVID-19. Overall study context: Some COVID-19 samples were acute and others convalescent; all came from the United States, Italy and Spain. T cells, B-cell-depleted T cells, or PBMCs supplied cDNA or gDNA.

Per the original data handling: Quantification of nucleated cells was approximated via reference gene primer amplification. Measured with immunoSEQ multiplex PCR; TCRdb has only the in-frame clones, and not every one. V, J and clone size derive from that table, while D and trimming were established from the DNA sequence. The table lists some 120,000 clones, approximately 80% of them singletons. Looked up from germline, CDR1 is SGHNT and CDR2 is YENEEA. This CDR3 comprises 12 residues. V was clipped by 4 bases and J by 5 bases, with 6 bases between them. The chain combines TRBV11-3 with TRBJ2-1; D not certain. The TCR was taken from a human donor in a cohort sampled during active COVID-19. Material for sequencing was peripheral blood. Written as DNA, the CDR3 is TGTGCCAGCAGCTCAGACAACAATGAGCAGTTCTTC. This translates into CASSSDNNEQFF.